The present T cell receptor beta chain was sequenced within a study of CD8 T cells in ankylosing spondylitis. Regarding the study as a whole: As for the disease-linked clones, they showed a CD8+ phenotype and occurred at relatively low frequencies in peripheral blood. It appeared that ankylosing spondylitis blood was characterized by a TCR beta motif of under ten highly homologous variants.

With respect to this clonotype: Antigen specificity is unknown.

TCRdb reprocessed the 5' RACE reads via MiXCR and lists one record per CDR3 protein. This sample has over 600,000 distinct CDR3 sequences, with around 20% found just once. Germline values: CDR1 LNHNV, CDR2 YYDKDF (reference sequence). This CDR3 has 15 amino acids. Trimming took 0 bases from V and 5 from J, leaving 14 bases between them. V gene TRBV15 combines with J gene TRBJ2-7; D gene uncertain. The receptor was isolated from a male donor with ankylosing spondylitis. Sequencing was carried out using blood, either unsorted or a sorted T cell fraction (not recorded which). Here the CDR3 reads CATSRDQDPRDEQYF. DNA of the CDR3: TGTGCCACCAGCAGAGATCAGGACCCTCGCGACGAGCAGTACTTC. Supplemented by reference TRBV15 and TRBJ2-7, the full variable domain reads DAMVIQNPRYQVTQFGKPVTLSCSQTLNHNVMYWYQQKSSQAPKLLFHYYDKDFNNEADTPDNFQSRRPNTSFCFLDIRSPGLGDTAMYLCATSRDQDPRDEQYFGPGTRLTVT.